This T cell receptor (beta chain) was found in a study of shared clonotypes between healthy human individuals. The V gene's germline CDR1 is SGDLS and CDR2 YYNGEE. The V gene end was trimmed by 1 base and the J gene end by 0 bases; junction bases not matched to a gene: 9. This CDR3 comprises 18 residues. It was at deep level that the assay was run. As processed by the authors: Filtering differed for immunoSEQ, which gave only junction sequences without quality scores. Generated by immunoSEQ multiplex PCR, the TCRdb table keeps only in-frame clones and is missing some. D and trimming come from the DNA, and the V and J calls and clone size come from that table. Altogether 530,000 or so clones are present, roughly 85% being singletons, with the ten largest covering around 12%.

The receptor was isolated from a woman in her 40s in good health. Some clones in this sample may be carry-over from other donors' samples. Sequencing was done on a sample of PBMCs. V usage is TRBV9 and J usage is TRBJ2-5, with 10 bases identical to TRBD1. The CDR3 protein is CASSVSLGQGEYQETQYF. As DNA, the CDR3 is TGTGCCAGCAGCGTATCCCTTGGACAGGGGGAGTACCAAGAGACCCAGTACTTC.